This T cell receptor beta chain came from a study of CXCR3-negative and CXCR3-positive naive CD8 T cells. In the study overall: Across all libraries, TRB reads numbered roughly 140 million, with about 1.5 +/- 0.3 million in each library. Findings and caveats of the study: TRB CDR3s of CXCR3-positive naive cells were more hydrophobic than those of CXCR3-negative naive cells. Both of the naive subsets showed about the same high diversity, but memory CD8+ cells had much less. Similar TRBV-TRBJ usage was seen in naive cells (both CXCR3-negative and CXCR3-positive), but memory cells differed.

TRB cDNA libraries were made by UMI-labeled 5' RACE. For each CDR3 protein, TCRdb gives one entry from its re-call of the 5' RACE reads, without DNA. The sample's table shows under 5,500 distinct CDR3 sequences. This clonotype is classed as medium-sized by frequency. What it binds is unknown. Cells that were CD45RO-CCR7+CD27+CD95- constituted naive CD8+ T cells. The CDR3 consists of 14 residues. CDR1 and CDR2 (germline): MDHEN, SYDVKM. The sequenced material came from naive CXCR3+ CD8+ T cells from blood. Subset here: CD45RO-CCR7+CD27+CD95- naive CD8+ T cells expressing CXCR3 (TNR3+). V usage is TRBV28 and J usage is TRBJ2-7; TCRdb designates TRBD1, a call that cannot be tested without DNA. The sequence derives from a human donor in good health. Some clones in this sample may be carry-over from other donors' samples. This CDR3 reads CASSWLSTTYEQYF. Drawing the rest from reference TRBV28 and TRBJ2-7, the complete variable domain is DVKVTQSSRYLVKRTGEKVFLECVQDMDHENMFWYRQDPGLGLRLIYFSYDVKMKEKGDIPEGYSVSREKKERFSLILESASTNQTSMYLCASSWLSTTYEQYFGPGTRLTVT.